The rows below give T cell receptor beta chains drawn from one sample of a study of Ad26.COV2.S vaccination and SARS-CoV-2 variants. Generated by immunoSEQ multiplex PCR, the TCRdb table keeps only in-frame clones and is missing some. The top ten hold 5.5% of the sample, which has around 300,000 clones, 75% to 90% seen once. The specimen was peripheral blood, collected in a trial of Ad26.COV2.S vaccine versus placebo. The receptors come from a person aged 18-60 years who received the Ad26.COV2.S COVID-19 vaccine or a placebo. The CDR3 runs from the conserved cysteine through the conserved F or W. The D gene is left open where the match is weak. Part of the rows lack a size; the others show once, few, many or a class for expanded clones.

TRBD2	.	TRBV29-1	TRBJ2-1	TGCAGCGTTGGAGCGGGGGGGAGCTACAATGAGCAGTTCTTC	CSVGAGGSYNEQFF
.	once	TRBV7-2	TRBJ1-1	TGTGCCAGCAGCTTACGGAGAGGCGGAGGGGGTGAAGCTTTCTTT	CASSLRRGGGGEAFF
.	.	TRBV18	TRBJ2-5	TGTGCCAGCTCACCATCCGGGGATAGAGAGACCCAGTACTTC	CASSPSGDRETQYF
.	.	TRBV2	TRBJ1-1	TGTGCCCGTAGGCAAGACGCGGGGAGAATGAACACTGAAGCTTTCTTT	CARRQDAGRMNTEAFF
.	.	TRBV25-1	TRBJ2-3	TGTGCCAGCAGCGACCCGAGTTCTGGGACAGATACGCAGTATTTT	CASSDPSSGTDTQYF
.	.	TRBV5-6	TRBJ1-1	TGTGCCAGCAGCTTCAGGGACACCTCTCACCCTGAAGCTTTCTTT	CASSFRDTSHPEAFF
.	once	TRBV14	TRBJ1-2	TGTGCCAGCAGCCTAAAGGGGGGCCTCCTCTCGGGAGGCTACACCTTC	CASSLKGGLLSGGYTF
.	.	TRBV30	TRBJ1-1	TGTGCCTGGAGTGTAAGGGTAACTGAAGCTTTCTTT	CAWSVRVTEAFF
.	.	TRBV12-3/TRBV12-4	TRBJ2-1	TGTGCCAGCAGCCAAACACCCCTTAAAACCCAGTTCTTC	CASSQTPLKTQFF
.	.	TRBV7-2	TRBJ1-1	TGTGCCAGCAGCTTATCGTTTCGGGGGCTGAACACTGAAGCTTTCTTT	CASSLSFRGLNTEAFF
TRBD2	.	TRBV6-4	TRBJ2-3	TGTGCCAGCAGTGACCACGCGGGAGGGAGCACAGATACGCAGTATTTT	CASSDHAGGSTDTQYF
TRBD2	.	TRBV3-1/TRBV3-2	TRBJ2-4	TGTGCCAGCAGCCGACTAGCGGGAGGTTTAGCCAAAAACATTCAGTACTTC	CASSRLAGGLAKNIQYF
.	.	TRBV11-3	TRBJ2-3	TGTGCCAGCAGCCGACTTAAGCGGGTGGAGCAGTATTTT	CASSRLKRVEQYF
TRBD2	.	TRBV6-2/TRBV6-3	TRBJ2-1	TGTGCCAGCAGCCGCCCCGGGACTAACACCTACAATGAGCAGTTCTTC	CASSRPGTNTYNEQFF
.	.	TRBV19	TRBJ1-5	TGTGCCAGTAAAAAACTCAATCAGCCCCAGCATTTT	CASKKLNQPQHF
.	.	TRBV9	TRBJ1-6	TGTGCCAGCAGCGTAGCTTGGGGATCACCCCTCCACTTT	CASSVAWGSPLHF
.	.	TRBV4-3	TRBJ1-2	TGCGCCAGCAGCCTCAAAGGGGGACCATACCCTAACTATGGCTACACCTTC	CASSLKGGPYPNYGYTF